This TCR beta chain was sequenced during a study of human T cells and chemical hapten exposure. On the study more broadly: Weekly scalp doses of diphenylcyclopropenone were given to patients during the approximately 25-week study. Patch tests of 0.01% DPC on the upper back were read at 6 days.

This CDR3 comprises 16 residues. V lost 3 bases, J lost 2 bases, and 17 bases lay in between. Per germline, CDR1 MNHEY and CDR2 SVGAGI. TCRdb passed the RACE reads through MiXCR, listing each CDR3 protein once. The data hold about 190,000 distinct CDR3 sequences, with approximately 26% observed a single time. Time point noted: patch test 3, about 24 weeks after DPC sensitization. The treatment here: therapeutic diphenylcyclopropenone sensitization with weekly scalp DPC. Extraction yielded total RNA from whole blood (unfractionated). Study observations and caveats: Expanded TCRs grouped into significantly more large CDR3 similarity clusters than controls produced.

This clonotype was seen a handful of times. The antigen remains undetermined. The V call is TRBV6-5, the J call TRBJ2-7, with D maybe TRBD2 (6 bases). The source material was whole blood, sampled in connection with sensitization to the hapten diphenylcyclopropenone (DPC). This receptor was identified in a woman aged 40 to 49 with alopecia areata. Some clones in this sample may be carry-over from other donors' samples. Here the CDR3 DNA reads TGTGCCAGCAGTTATAGAAGGGGAGTAGCGGCCTACGAGCAGTACTTC. Its translation: CASSYRRGVAAYEQYF.